The TCR beta chain under discussion was sequenced for a study of cytomegalovirus exposure and HLA in healthy donors. Study-wide findings and caveats: Sequencing artifact likely explains a cluster of highly shared sequence variants. An analysis done earlier found most TCR beta V segments productive about 87% or about 30% of the time. The classifier reportedly diagnosed cytomegalovirus status with high sensitivity and specificity.

A word on this clone: Its cognate antigen is unknown.

V lost 4 bases and J lost 3, with 7 bases in between. CDR1 SGHNT and CDR2 YYREEE come from the germline V gene (reference sequence). This CDR3 has 13 amino acids. The primer mix had 60 Vbeta and 13 Jbeta primers. Sequencing was performed with immunoSEQ multiplex PCR; in TCRdb, only in-frame clones are kept and a portion is missing. The data hold 170,000 or so clones, with over 70% observed a single time. The sequence was obtained from a woman aged 45 to 65 in good health and CMV-seropositive. The sequencing input was PBMCs. V usage is TRBV5-4 and J usage is TRBJ1-4; the D is unclear. This CDR3 is CASSQNANEKLFF. In nucleotides, the CDR3 is TGTGCCAGCAGCCAAAATGCTAATGAAAAACTGTTTTTT. Complete variable domain (other parts from reference TRBV5-4 and TRBJ1-4): ETGVTQSPTHLIKTRGQQVTLRCSSQSGHNTVSWYQQALGQGPQFIFQYYREEENGRGNFPPRFSGLQFPNYSSELNVNALELDDSALYLCASSQNANEKLFFGSGTQLSVL.